These 11 T cell receptor beta chains were all obtained from the same sample, sequenced in a study of blood T cell repertoires in COVID-19. Assay: immunoSEQ multiplex PCR; the TCRdb copy retains only in-frame clones and omits some. Of around 140,000 clones in the sample, around 87% were seen once. What was sequenced was peripheral blood. The receptors derive from a woman aged 50 to 65 with active or convalescent COVID-19.

This chain links TRBV12-3 or TRBV12-4 with TRBJ2-3; D is undetermined. CDR3 length: 10 amino acids. The V end was cut by 10 bases, the J end by 4 bases, with 6 bases between. The CDR3 DNA reads as TGTGCCACCGCAGCAGATACGCAGTATTTT. The encoded protein is CATAADTQYF.

This chain uses TRBV6-4 with TRBJ1-1; possibly TRBD1 for D (6 bases). The CDR3 contains 14 residues. Trimming took off 2 bases at V and 4 bases at J, with 11 bases between the two ends. Germline V gene data show CDR1 as MRHNA and CDR2 as SNTAGT. In nucleotides, the CDR3 is TGTGCCAGCAGTGACGGGGGGGCGGGCACTGAAGCTTTCTTT. The encoded protein is CASSDGGAGTEAFF.

CDR3 region: CSVAWANRREKLFF. The CDR3 coding sequence is TGCAGCGTTGCGTGGGCGAATAGACGAGAAAAACTGTTTTTT. The rearrangement joins TRBV29-1 to TRBJ1-4; no clear D. The ends were cut back, 4 bases at V and 8 bases at J, with 17 bases in the middle. Looked up from germline, CDR1 is SQVTM and CDR2 is ANQGSEA. The CDR3 sequence is 14 residues long.

This clone has just one count. The chain combines TRBV24-1 with TRBJ1-5; no clear D gene. The CDR3 has 16 residues. Germline V CDR1 and CDR2: KGHDR, SFDVKD. With 1 base removed from V and 3 bases from J, the gap between germline ends came to 12 bases. CDR3 in amino acids: CATSDFRGKDNQPQHF. CDR3 DNA: TGTGCCACCAGTGATTTCAGAGGGAAGGACAATCAGCCCCAGCATTTT.

This clone was observed a few times. Other DNA sequences from this sample encode an identical CDR3 as well. Here the CDR3 reads CASSPSGGTEAFF. The CDR3 nucleotides are TGTGCCAGCAGCCCCTCCGGGGGGACTGAAGCTTTCTTT. This sequence joins TRBV7-2 and TRBJ1-1; a possible D gene is TRBD1 (5 bases). V gave up 5 bases and J gave up 5 bases, with 12 bases separating them. The CDR3 totals 13 residues. Per the germline V gene, CDR1 is SGHTA and CDR2 is FQGNSA.

The chain joins TRBV7-2 to TRBJ1-2; 7 bases are shared with TRBD1. The CDR3 contains 14 residues. V was pared by 3 bases and J by 2 bases, with 3 bases of the junction left unmatched. CDR1 and CDR2 (germline): SGHTA, FQGNSA. The CDR3 DNA reads TGTGCCAGCAGCTTGGGACAGCCCAACTATGGCTACACCTTC. Translation: CASSLGQPNYGYTF.

This clone was counted once. The chain links TRBV3-1 (or the pseudogene TRBV3-2) to TRBJ2-5; unclear D gene. Deletions cut 4 bases from V and 3 bases from J, with 12 bases between. Per the germline V gene, CDR1 is LGHDT and CDR2 is YNNKEL (reference sequence). The CDR3 is made up of 14 amino acids. CDR3 sequence reads: CASSRHLREETQYF. CDR3 nucleotides: TGTGCCAGCAGCCGACACCTCCGTGAAGAGACCCAGTACTTC.

The chain is built from TRBV10-3 and TRBJ2-7, with 10 nucleotides matching TRBD1. V was clipped by 3 bases and J by 2 bases; unmatched bases: 7. This CDR3 spans 16 amino acids. From germline, CDR1 is ENHRY and CDR2 SYGVKD. The CDR3 region has the DNA TGTGCCATCAGTGACTCCGGGACAGGGGCCCCCTACGAGCAGTACTTC. Protein: CAISDSGTGAPYEQYF.

V usage is TRBV7-8 and J usage is TRBJ2-7, with 8 nucleotides matching TRBD1. Germline V gene lookup returns CDR1 SGHVS and CDR2 FQNEAQ. There are 16 residues in the CDR3. Losses at the gene ends were 1 base for V and 1 base for J; bases not matched to a gene: 6. CDR3 residues: CASSLESTGESYEQYF. In DNA form, the CDR3 reads TGTGCCAGCAGCTTAGAGTCGACAGGGGAGTCCTACGAGCAGTACTTC.

The genes are TRBV15 and TRBJ1-4; the match to TRBD1 covers 8 bases. CDR1 and CDR2 (germline): LNHNV, YYDKDF (reference sequence). V lost 2 bases, J lost 4 bases, and 3 bases stayed unmatched. CDR3 length: 15 amino acids. The CDR3 DNA sequence: TGTGCCACCAGCAGAAACAGGGGGTTTAATGAAAAACTGTTTTTT. This encodes CATSRNRGFNEKLFF.

In this sample, this clone turned up many times. This chain connects TRBV27 to TRBJ1-1; 12 nucleotides match TRBD1. CDR3 size: 17 residues. V dropped 8 bases and J dropped 4; count of bases not matched to a gene: 14. Germline values: CDR1 MNHEY, CDR2 SMNVEV (reference sequence). The CDR3 bases are TGTGCCAGCGCACGATCCGGGACAGGGGGCGTTAGCACTGAAGCTTTCTTT. Amino acids: CASARSGTGGVSTEAFF.